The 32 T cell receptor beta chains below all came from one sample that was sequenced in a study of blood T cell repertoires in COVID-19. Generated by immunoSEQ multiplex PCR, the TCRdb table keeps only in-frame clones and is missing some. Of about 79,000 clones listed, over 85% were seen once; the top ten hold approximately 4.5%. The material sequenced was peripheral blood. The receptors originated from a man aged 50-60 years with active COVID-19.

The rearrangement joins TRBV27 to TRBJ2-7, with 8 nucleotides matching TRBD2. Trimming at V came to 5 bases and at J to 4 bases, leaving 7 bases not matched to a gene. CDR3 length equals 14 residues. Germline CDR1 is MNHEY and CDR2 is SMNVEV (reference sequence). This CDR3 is CASSGLAGLYEQYF. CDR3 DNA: TGTGCCAGCAGTGGGTTAGCGGGGCTATACGAGCAGTACTTC.

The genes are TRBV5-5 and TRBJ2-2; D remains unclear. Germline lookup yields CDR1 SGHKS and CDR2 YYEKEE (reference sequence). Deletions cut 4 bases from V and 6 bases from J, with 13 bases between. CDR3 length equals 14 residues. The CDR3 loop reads CASSPSSLPGELFF. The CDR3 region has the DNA TGTGCCAGCAGCCCCTCATCCCTACCCGGGGAGCTGTTTTTT.

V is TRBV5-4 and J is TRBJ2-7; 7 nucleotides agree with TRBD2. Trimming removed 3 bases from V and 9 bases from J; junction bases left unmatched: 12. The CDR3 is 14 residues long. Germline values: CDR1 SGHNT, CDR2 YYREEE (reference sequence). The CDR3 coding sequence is TGTGCCAGCAGCTCAGCGGGGCCTTCCCCGGGGCAGTACTTC. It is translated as CASSSAGPSPGQYF. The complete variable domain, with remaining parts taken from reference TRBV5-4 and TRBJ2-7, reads ETGVTQSPTHLIKTRGQQVTLRCSSQSGHNTVSWYQQALGQGPQFIFQYYREEENGRGNFPPRFSGLQFPNYSSELNVNALELDDSALYLCASSSAGPSPGQYFGPGTRLTVT.

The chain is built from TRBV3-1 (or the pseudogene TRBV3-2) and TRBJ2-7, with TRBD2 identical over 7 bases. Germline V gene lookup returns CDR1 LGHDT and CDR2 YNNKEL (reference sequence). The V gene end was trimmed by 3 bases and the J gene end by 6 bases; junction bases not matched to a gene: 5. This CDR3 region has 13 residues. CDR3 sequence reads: CASSQGGWGEQYF. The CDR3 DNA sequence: TGTGCCAGCAGCCAGGGAGGGTGGGGCGAGCAGTACTTC.

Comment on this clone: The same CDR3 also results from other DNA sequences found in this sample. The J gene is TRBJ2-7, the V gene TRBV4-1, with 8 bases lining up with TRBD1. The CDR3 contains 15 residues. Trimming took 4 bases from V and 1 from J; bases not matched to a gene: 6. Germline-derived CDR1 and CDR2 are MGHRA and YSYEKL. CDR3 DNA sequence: TGCGCCAGCAGCCGTCCCGGACAGGGTTCCTACGAGCAGTACTTC. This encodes CASSRPGQGSYEQYF.

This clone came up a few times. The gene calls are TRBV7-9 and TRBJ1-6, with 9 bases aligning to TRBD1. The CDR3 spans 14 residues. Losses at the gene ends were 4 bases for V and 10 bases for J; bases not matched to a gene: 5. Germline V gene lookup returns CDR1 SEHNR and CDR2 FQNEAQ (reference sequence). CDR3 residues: CASSSGQGRSPLHF. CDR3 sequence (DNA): TGTGCCAGCAGCTCGGGACAGGGCAGGTCACCCCTCCACTTT.

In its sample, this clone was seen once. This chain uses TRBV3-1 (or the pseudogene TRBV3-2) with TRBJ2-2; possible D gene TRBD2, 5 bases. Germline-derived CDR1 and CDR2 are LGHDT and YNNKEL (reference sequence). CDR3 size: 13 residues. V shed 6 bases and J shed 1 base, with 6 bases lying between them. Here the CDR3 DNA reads TGTGCCAGCAGAAGCGGGAACACCGGGGAGCTGTTTTTT. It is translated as CASRSGNTGELFF.

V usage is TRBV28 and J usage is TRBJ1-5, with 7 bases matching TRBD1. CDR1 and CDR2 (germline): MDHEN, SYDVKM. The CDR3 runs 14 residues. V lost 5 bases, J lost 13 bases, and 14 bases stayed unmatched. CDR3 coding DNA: TGTGCCAGCAGTCCCTCGACAGGGAGTCAAGAGCAGCATTTT. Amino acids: CASSPSTGSQEQHF.

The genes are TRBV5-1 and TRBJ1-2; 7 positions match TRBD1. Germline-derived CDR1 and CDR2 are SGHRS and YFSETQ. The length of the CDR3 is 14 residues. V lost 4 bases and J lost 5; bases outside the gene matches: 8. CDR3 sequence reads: CASSPDREVYGYTF. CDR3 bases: TGCGCCAGCAGCCCCGACAGGGAAGTGTATGGCTACACCTTC.

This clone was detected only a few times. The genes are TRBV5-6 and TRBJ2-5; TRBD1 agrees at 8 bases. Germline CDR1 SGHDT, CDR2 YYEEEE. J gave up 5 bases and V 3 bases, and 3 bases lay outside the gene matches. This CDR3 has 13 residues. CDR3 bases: TGTGCCAGCAGCTGGACAGGGTTGGAGACCCAGTACTTC. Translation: CASSWTGLETQYF. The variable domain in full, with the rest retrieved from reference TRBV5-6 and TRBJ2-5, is DAGVTQSPTHLIKTRGQQVTLRCSPKSGHDTVSWYQQALGQGPQFIFQYYEEEERQRGNFPDRFSGHQFPNYSSELNVNALLLGDSALYLCASSWTGLETQYFGPGTRLLVL.

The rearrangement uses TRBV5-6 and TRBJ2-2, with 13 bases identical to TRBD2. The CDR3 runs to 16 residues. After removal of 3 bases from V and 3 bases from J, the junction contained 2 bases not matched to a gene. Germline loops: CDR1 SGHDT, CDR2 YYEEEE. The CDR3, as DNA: TGTGCCAGCAGCTGGACTAGCGGGGGATACACCGGGGAGCTGTTTTTT. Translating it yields CASSWTSGGYTGELFF. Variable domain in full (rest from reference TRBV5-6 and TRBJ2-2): DAGVTQSPTHLIKTRGQQVTLRCSPKSGHDTVSWYQQALGQGPQFIFQYYEEEERQRGNFPDRFSGHQFPNYSSELNVNALLLGDSALYLCASSWTSGGYTGELFFGEGSRLTVL.

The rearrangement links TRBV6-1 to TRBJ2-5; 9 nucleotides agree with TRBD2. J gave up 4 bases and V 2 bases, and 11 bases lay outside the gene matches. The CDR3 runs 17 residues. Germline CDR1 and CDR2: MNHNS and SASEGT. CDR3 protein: CASSESISGGPRETQYF. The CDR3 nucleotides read TGTGCCAGCAGTGAATCGATTAGCGGGGGTCCCAGAGAGACCCAGTACTTC.

The chain's CDR3 is CASRRREGGYTF. The CDR3 coding sequence is TGTGCCAGCAGGCGCAGGGAGGGAGGCTACACCTTC. J is TRBJ1-2 and V is TRBV27; D may be TRBD1 (5 bases). Trimming took off 6 bases at V and 8 bases at J, with 13 bases between the two ends. Germline V gene lookup returns CDR1 MNHEY and CDR2 SMNVEV (reference sequence). CDR3 length: 12 residues.

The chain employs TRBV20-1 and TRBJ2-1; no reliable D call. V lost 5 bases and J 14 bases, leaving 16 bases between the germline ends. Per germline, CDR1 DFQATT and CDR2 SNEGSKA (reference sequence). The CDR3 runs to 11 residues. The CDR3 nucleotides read TGCAGTGCTGCTGATCCGTCCAGCGAGTTCTTC. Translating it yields CSAADPSSEFF.

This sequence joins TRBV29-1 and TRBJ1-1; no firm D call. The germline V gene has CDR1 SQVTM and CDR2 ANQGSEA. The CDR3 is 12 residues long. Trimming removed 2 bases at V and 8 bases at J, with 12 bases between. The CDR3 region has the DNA TGCAGCGTTGAAAATCGGCAGGCAGAAGCTTTCTTT. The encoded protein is CSVENRQAEAFF.

The CDR3 loop is CASSSSSGETDTQYF. The DNA of the CDR3 is TGTGCCAGCAGCTCCTCTAGCGGGGAGACAGATACGCAGTATTTT. The chain couples TRBV5-6 to TRBJ2-3; 9 nucleotides align to TRBD2. Germline values: CDR1 SGHDT, CDR2 YYEEEE. The length of the CDR3 is 15 residues. V shed 3 bases and J 3 bases; nucleotides not matched to a gene: 5.

In DNA form, the CDR3 reads TGTGCCAGTAGTACACAGGGTGGCACCGGGGAGCTGTTTTTT. Translating it yields CASSTQGGTGELFF. This chain joins TRBV19 and TRBJ2-2, with a possible D match to TRBD1 (6 bases). CDR3 length: 14 residues. Germline V CDR1 and CDR2: LNHDA, SQIVND (reference sequence). The V end lost 4 bases, the J end lost 4 bases, and 10 bases lay between the germline ends.

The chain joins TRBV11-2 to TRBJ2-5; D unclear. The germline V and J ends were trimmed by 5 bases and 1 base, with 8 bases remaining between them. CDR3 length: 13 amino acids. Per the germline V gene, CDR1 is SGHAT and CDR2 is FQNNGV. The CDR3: CASSPQTQETQYF. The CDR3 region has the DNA TGTGCCAGCAGCCCACAGACCCAAGAGACCCAGTACTTC.

The CDR3 coding sequence is TGTGCCAGCAGCTTAGACGCCTTGCCGGGAAATGAGCAGTTCTTC. As protein: CASSLDALPGNEQFF. This rearrangement joins TRBV5-4 to TRBJ2-1; D may be TRBD2 (5 bases). Trimming stripped 2 bases from V and 7 bases from J, with 16 bases between. CDR3 length equals 15 residues. Germline lookup yields CDR1 SGHNT and CDR2 YYREEE (reference sequence). The whole variable domain, filled in from reference TRBV5-4 and TRBJ2-1, reads ETGVTQSPTHLIKTRGQQVTLRCSSQSGHNTVSWYQQALGQGPQFIFQYYREEENGRGNFPPRFSGLQFPNYSSELNVNALELDDSALYLCASSLDALPGNEQFFGPGTRLTVL.

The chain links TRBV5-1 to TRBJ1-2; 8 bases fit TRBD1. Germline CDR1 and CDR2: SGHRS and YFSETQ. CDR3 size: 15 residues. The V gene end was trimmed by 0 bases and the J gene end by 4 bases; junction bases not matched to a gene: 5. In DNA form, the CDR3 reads TGCGCCAGCAGCTTGGGTCCAGGGGGCGCCTATGGCTACACCTTC. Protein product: CASSLGPGGAYGYTF. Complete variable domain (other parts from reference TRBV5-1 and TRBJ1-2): KAGVTQTPRYLIKTRGQQVTLSCSPISGHRSVSWYQQTPGQGLQFLFEYFSETQRNKGNFPGRFSGRQFSNSRSEMNVSTLELGDSALYLCASSLGPGGAYGYTFGSGTRLTVV.

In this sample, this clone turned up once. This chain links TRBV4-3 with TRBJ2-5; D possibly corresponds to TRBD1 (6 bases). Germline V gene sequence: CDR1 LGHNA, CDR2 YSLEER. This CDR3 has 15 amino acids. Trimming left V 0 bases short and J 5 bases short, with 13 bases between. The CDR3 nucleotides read TGCGCCAGCAGCCAAGAGGTCCACAGGGCTGAGACCCAGTACTTC. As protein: CASSQEVHRAETQYF.

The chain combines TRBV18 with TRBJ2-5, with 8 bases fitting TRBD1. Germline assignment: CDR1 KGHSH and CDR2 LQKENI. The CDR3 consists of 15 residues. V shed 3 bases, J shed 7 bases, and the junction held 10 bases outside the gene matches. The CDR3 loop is CASSPRDRMSGTQYF. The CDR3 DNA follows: TGTGCCAGCTCACCGAGGGACAGGATGTCAGGGACCCAGTACTTC.

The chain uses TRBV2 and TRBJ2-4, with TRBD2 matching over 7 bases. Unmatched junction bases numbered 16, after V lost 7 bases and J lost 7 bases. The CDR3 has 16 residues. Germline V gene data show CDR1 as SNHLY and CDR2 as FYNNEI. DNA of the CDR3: TGTGCCAGCACTCGGGACGCGGGAGCCCCCCCGAACATTCAGTACTTC. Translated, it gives CASTRDAGAPPNIQYF.

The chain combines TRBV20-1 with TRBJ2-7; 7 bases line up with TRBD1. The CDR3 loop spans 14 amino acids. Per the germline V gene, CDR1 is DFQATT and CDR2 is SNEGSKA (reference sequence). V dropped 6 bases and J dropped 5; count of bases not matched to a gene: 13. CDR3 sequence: CSASNPGGFDEQYF. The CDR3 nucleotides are TGCAGTGCAAGTAACCCAGGGGGTTTCGACGAGCAGTACTTC.

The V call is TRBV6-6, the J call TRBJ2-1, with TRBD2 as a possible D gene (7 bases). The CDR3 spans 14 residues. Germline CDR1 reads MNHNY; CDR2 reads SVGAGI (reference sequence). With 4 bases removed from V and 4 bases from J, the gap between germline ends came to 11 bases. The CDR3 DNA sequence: TGTGCCAGCAGTTGGGGGAGGGGGTACAATGAGCAGTTCTTC. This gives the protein CASSWGRGYNEQFF.

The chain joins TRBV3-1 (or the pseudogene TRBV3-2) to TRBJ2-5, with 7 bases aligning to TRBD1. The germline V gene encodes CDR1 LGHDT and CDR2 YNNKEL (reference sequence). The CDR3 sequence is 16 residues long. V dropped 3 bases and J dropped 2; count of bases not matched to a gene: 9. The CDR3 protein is CASSHRGTYLQETQYF. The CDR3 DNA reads TGTGCCAGCAGCCACAGGGGGACATACTTACAAGAGACCCAGTACTTC.

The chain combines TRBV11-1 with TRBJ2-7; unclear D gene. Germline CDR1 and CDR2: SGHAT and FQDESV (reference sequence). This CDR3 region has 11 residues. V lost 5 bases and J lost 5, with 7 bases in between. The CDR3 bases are TGTGCCAGCAGCACTGACAACGAGCAGTACTTC. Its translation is CASSTDNEQYF.

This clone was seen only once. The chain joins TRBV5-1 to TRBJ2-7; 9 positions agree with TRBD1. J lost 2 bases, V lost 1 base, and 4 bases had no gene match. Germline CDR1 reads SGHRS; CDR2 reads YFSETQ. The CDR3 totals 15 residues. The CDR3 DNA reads TGCGCCAGCAGCTTGATGACAGGGGGACCCTACGAGCAGTACTTC. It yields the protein CASSLMTGGPYEQYF.

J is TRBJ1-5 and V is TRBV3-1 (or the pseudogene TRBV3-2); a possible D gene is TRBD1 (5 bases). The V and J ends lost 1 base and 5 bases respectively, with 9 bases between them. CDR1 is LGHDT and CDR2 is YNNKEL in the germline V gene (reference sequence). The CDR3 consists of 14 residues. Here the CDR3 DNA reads TGTGCCAGCAGCCAAGCCTGGGGGGATCAGCCCCAGCATTTT. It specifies CASSQAWGDQPQHF.

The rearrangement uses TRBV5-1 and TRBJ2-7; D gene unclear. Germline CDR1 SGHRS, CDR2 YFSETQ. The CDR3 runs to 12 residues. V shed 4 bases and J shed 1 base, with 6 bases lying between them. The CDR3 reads CASSPSSYEQYF. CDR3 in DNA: TGCGCCAGCAGCCCGTCGTCCTACGAGCAGTACTTC.

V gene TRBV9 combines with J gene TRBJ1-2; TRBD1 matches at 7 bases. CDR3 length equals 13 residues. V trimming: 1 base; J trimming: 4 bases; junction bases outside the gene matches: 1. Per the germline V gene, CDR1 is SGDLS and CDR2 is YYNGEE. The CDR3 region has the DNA TGTGCCAGCAGCGTACAGGGGGGCTATGGCTACACCTTC. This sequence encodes CASSVQGGYGYTF.

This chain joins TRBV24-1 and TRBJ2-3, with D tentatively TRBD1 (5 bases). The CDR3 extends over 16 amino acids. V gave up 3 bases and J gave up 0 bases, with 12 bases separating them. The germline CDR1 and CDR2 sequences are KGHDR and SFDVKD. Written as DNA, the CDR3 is TGTGCCACCAGTGATCACCGACAGACCAGCACAGATACGCAGTATTTT. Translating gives CATSDHRQTSTDTQYF.